This T cell receptor beta chain was sequenced for a study of shared clonotypes between healthy human individuals. As for the study in general: The study drew on two women and a few men aged 18 to 49 as donors.

V lost 6 bases and J lost 3, with 11 bases in between. Germline CDR1 reads MNHNS; CDR2 reads SASEGT. The CDR3 consists of 13 residues. Assay used: immunoSEQ multiplex PCR; TCRdb lists only in-frame clones, some missing. This sample has around 2.5 million clones; over 85% occur once, and the top ten carry about 0.38%. Sequencing was done on a sample of naive CD4+ T cells from PBMCs. Subset indicated: CD45RA+ positively selected. The source of this sequence is a young man in good health. Some clones in this sample may be carry-over from other donors' samples. The chain is built from TRBV6-1 and TRBJ1-1; D remains ambiguous. CDR3 DNA: TGTGCCAGCAGAATTATTCGGGACACTGAAGCTTTCTTT. Translated: CASRIIRDTEAFF.